This TCR beta chain was captured in a study of beta chain features in type 1 diabetes. Looking at the study overall: The study found patients and healthy donors alike in age, gender and cell yields.

V lost 8 bases to trimming and J lost 4 bases, with 18 bases between them. The CDR3 covers 14 residues. From germline, CDR1 is MGHDK and CDR2 SYGVNS. Broader study findings: Type 1 diabetes patients had VDJ junctions that carried fewer insertions and more deletions. The naive, central memory and Treg TCRB repertoires of patients appeared to be more similar to one another than those of healthy donors.

On this clone: As yet, its antigen is unknown.

Sorting of CD4+ naive, central memory, regulatory and stem cell-like memory cells was performed via CD45RO/CCR7/CD25/CD127/CD95/CD27. All of the isolated RNA was reverse transcribed, so expressed TCRB transcripts were sequenced. Here immunoSEQ multiplex PCR was the method, and the copy in TCRdb shows in-frame clones only, minus some. The repertoire holds fewer than 900,000 clones, with 15% to 20% as singletons. This chain uses TRBV25-1 with TRBJ2-7; possibly TRBD1 or TRBD2 for D (5 bases each). The clonotype comes from a woman aged 18-29 years in good health. The specimen was naive CD4+ T cells from blood. The CDR3 is CASPAGTRTYEQYF. The CDR3 nucleotides are TGTGCCAGCCCGGCAGGGACGCGAACATACGAGCAGTACTTC.